In its sample, the clone carrying this T cell receptor beta chain was seen many times. The antigen remains undetermined. This sample was taken from a study of T cell repertoires in cytomegalovirus infection. The overall study: Well-studied HLA-B-restricted epitopes and recently identified HLA-C-restricted epitopes of CMV were both used in the study. A matching HLA type, together with CMV infection, was signaled by public TCR beta signatures. Study outcomes and limitations: Adding up the frequency of public TCR beta families identified people who carried CMV plus the relevant HLA. Clonotypes of TCR beta that were HLA-C-restricted and CMV-specific dominated the ex vivo response.

Each CDR3 protein gets one entry after TCRdb re-called the reads with MiXCR. The sample has fewer than 900,000 distinct CDR3 sequences, 25% to 30% seen once. The CDR3 contains 13 residues. Germline V gives CDR1 SGHNT, CDR2 YENEEA. V was trimmed by 3 bases and J by 4 bases, leaving 6 bases between them. Here the sequenced sample was cultured CD8+ T cells from PBMCs, taken from culture after CMV antigen stimulation. This sequence was found in a human donor in good health (CMV status not recorded). Some clones in this sample may be carry-over from other donors' samples. This rearrangement joins TRBV11-3 to TRBJ2-2, with D perhaps being TRBD1 or TRBD2 (5 bases each). The DNA of the CDR3 is TGTGCCAGCAGCTTGAGGGGCACCGGGGAGCTGTTTTTT. This sequence encodes CASSLRGTGELFF.